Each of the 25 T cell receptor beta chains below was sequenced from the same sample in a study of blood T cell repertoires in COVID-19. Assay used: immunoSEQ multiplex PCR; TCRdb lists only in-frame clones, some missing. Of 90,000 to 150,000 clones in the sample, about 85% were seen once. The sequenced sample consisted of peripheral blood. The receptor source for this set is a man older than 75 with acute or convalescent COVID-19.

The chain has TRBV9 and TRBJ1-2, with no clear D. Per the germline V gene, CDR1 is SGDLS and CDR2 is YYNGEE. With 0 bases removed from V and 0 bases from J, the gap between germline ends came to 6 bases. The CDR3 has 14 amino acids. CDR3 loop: CASSVGRANYGYTF. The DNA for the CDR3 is TGTGCCAGCAGCGTAGGACGGGCTAACTATGGCTACACCTTC.

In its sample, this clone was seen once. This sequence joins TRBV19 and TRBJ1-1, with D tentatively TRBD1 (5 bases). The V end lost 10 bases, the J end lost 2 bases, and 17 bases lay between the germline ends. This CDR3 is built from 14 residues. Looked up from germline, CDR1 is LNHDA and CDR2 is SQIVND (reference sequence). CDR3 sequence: CATDRSQGNTEAFF. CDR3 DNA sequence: TGTGCCACCGACCGTTCCCAGGGAAACACTGAAGCTTTCTTT.

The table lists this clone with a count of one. In nucleotides, the CDR3 is TGCAGTGCTAGTCCTTACAGGGGAGGCGAGCGGGCTTTCTTT. Its translation: CSASPYRGGERAFF. J is TRBJ1-1 and V is TRBV20-1; 7 bases are shared with TRBD1. Germline CDR1 and CDR2: DFQATT and SNEGSKA (reference sequence). This CDR3 has 14 amino acids. Trimming took 3 bases from V and 11 from J; bases not matched to a gene: 15.

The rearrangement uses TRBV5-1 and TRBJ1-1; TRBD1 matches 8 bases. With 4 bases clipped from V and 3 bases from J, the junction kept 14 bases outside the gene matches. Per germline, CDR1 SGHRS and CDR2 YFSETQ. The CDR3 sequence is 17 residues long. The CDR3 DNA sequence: TGCGCCAGCAGCCTTCGACAGGGGAGGGATGGTGACACTGAAGCTTTCTTT. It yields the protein CASSLRQGRDGDTEAFF.

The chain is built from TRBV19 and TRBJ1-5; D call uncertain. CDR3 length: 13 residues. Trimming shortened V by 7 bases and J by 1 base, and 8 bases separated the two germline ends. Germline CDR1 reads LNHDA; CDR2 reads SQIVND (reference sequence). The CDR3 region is CASKESSNQPQHF. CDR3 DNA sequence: TGTGCCAGTAAGGAGAGCAGCAATCAGCCCCAGCATTTT.

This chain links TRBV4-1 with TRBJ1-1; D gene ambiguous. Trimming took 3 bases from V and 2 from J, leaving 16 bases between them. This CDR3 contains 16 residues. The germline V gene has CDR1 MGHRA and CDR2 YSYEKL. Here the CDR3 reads CASSQPSGWRNTEAFF. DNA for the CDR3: TGCGCCAGCAGCCAGCCCTCGGGATGGCGTAACACTGAAGCTTTCTTT.

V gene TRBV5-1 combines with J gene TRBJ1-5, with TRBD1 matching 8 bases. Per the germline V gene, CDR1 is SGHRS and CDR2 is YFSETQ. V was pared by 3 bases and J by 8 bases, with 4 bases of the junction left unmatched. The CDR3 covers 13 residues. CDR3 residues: CASSSTGVEPQHF. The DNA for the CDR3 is TGCGCCAGCAGCTCGACAGGGGTAGAGCCCCAGCATTTT.

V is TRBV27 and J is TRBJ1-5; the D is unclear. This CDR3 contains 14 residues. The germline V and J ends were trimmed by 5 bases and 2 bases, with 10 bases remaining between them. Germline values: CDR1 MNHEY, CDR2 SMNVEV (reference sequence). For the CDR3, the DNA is TGTGCCAGCAGTCTGAGGGAAGGCAATCAGCCCCAGCATTTT. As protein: CASSLREGNQPQHF.

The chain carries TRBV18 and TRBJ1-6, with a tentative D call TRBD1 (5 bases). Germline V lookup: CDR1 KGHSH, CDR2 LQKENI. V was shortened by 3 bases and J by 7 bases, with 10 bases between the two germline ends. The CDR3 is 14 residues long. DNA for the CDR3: TGTGCCAGCTCACCGGGGCCGAACAATTCACCCCTCCACTTT. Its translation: CASSPGPNNSPLHF.

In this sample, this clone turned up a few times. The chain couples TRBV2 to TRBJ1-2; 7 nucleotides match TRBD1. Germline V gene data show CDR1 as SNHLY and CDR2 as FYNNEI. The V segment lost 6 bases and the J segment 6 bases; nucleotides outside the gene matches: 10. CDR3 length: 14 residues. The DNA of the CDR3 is TGTGCCAGCAGACTAGACAGGGAGTACGATGGCTACACCTTC. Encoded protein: CASRLDREYDGYTF.

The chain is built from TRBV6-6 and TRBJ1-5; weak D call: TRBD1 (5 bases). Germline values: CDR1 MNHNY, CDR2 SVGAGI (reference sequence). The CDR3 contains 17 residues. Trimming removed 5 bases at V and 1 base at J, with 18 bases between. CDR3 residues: CASSRSDSSLSNQPQHF. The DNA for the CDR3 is TGTGCCAGCAGTCGCTCAGACAGTTCCCTAAGCAATCAGCCCCAGCATTTT.

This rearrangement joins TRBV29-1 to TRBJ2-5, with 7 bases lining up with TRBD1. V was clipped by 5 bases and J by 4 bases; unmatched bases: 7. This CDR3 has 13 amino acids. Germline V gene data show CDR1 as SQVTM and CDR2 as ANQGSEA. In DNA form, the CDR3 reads TGCAGCGTTCGGGACAGTCCGTCAGAGACCCAGTACTTC. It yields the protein CSVRDSPSETQYF.

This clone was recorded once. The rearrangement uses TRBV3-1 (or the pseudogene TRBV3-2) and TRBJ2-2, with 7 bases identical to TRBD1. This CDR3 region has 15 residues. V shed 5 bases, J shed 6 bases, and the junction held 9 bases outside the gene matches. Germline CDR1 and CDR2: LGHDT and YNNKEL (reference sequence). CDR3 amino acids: CASSFRDRWAGELFF. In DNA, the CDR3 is TGTGCCAGCAGCTTCCGGGACAGATGGGCCGGGGAGCTGTTTTTT.

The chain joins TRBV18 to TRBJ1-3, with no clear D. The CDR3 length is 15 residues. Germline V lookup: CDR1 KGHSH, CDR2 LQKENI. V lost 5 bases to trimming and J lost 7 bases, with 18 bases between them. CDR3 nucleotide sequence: TGTGCCAGCTCATCATGGGAGGATTCCGCCAACACCATATATTTT. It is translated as CASSSWEDSANTIYF.

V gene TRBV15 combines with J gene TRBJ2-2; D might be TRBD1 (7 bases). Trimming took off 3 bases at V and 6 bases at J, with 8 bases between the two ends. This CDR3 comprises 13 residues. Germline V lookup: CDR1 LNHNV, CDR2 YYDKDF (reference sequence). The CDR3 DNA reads TGTGCCACCAGCAGCAGGGGGGCCGGGGAGCTGTTTTTT. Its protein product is CATSSRGAGELFF.

This CDR3 reads CASSQGAGGGNQPQHF. The CDR3 nucleotides read TGTGCCAGCAGCCAAGGGGCAGGGGGCGGCAATCAGCCCCAGCATTTT. The genes are TRBV3-1 (or the pseudogene TRBV3-2) and TRBJ1-5; TRBD1 aligns across 8 bases. Germline V lookup: CDR1 LGHDT, CDR2 YNNKEL (reference sequence). The CDR3 loop spans 16 amino acids. Losses at the gene ends were 1 base for V and 2 bases for J; bases not matched to a gene: 4.

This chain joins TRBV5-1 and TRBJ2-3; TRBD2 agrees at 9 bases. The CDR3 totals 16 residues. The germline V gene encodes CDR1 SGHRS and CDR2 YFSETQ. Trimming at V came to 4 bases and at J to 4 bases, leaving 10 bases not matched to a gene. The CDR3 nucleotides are TGCGCCAGCAGCCCACCGCTAGCGGGGTATGCAGATACGCAGTATTTT. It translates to CASSPPLAGYADTQYF.

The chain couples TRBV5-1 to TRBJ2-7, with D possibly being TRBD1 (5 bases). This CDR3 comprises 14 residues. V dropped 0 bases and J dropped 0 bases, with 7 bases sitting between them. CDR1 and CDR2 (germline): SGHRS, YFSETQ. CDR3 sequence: CASSLDRSSYEQYF. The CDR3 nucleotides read TGCGCCAGCAGCTTGGACAGGAGCTCCTACGAGCAGTACTTC.

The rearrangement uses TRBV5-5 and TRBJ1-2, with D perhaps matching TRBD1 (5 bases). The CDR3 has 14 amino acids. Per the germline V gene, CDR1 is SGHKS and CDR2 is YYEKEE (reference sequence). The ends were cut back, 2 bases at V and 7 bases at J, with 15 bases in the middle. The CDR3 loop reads CASSFSPGQGGYTF. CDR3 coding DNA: TGTGCCAGCAGCTTTTCGCCAGGGCAAGGTGGCTACACCTTC.

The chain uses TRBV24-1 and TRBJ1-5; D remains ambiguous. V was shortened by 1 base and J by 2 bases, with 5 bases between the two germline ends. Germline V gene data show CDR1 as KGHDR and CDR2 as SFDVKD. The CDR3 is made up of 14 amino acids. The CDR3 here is CATSDFRGNQPQHF. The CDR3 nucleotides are TGTGCCACCAGTGATTTTCGAGGCAATCAGCCCCAGCATTTT.

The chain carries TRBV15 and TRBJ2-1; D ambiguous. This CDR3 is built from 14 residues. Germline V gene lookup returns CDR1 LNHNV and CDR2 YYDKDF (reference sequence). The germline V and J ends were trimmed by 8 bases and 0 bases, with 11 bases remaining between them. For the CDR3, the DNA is TGTGCCACCCAATACTCGAGCTCCTACAATGAGCAGTTCTTC. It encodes CATQYSSSYNEQFF.

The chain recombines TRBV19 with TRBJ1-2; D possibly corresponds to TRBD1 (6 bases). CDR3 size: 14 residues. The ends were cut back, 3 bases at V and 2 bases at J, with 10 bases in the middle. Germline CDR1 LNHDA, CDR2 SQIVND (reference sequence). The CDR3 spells CASSIHRENYGYTF. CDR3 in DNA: TGTGCCAGTAGTATCCACAGGGAGAACTATGGCTACACCTTC.

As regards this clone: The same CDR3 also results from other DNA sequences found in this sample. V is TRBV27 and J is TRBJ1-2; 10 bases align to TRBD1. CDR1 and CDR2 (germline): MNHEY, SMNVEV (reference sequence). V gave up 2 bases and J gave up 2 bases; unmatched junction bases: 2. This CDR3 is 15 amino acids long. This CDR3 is CASSLTGQGNYGYTF. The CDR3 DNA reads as TGTGCCAGCAGTTTAACGGGACAGGGGAACTATGGCTACACCTTC.

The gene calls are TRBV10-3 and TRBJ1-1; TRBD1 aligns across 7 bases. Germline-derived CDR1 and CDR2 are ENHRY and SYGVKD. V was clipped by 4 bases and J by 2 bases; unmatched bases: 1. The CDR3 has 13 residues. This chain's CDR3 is CAISGQGNTEAFF. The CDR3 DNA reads TGTGCCATCAGTGGACAGGGAAACACTGAAGCTTTCTTT.

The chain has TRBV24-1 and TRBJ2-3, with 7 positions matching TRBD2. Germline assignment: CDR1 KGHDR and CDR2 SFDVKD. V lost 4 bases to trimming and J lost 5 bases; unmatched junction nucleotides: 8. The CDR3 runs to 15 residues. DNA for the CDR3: TGTGCCACCAGTGACCGCGGGGAGGGCCGAGATACGCAGTATTTT. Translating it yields CATSDRGEGRDTQYF.